This passage covers 25 T cell receptor beta chains from one sample sequenced in a study of Graves' ophthalmopathy and Graves' hyperthyroidism. RNA served as the template for amplifying TCR beta CDR3 regions. HTBI-primed first-round RT-PCR preceded second-round multiplex PCR. A single record per CDR3 protein comes from TCRdb applying MiXCR to the multiplex PCR reads. In the table there are 300,000 to 400,000 distinct CDR3 sequences, about a sixth of which are singletons. Input material: peripheral blood. All receptors come from an adult man with Graves' ophthalmopathy.

This clonotype came up many times. The genes are TRBV12-3 or TRBV12-4 and TRBJ2-7, with D unclear. Trimming took 3 bases from V and 5 from J, leaving 14 bases between them. The CDR3 totals 14 residues. The CDR3 region has the DNA TGTGCCAGCAGTTTGGCCCAAAGAGTCGACGAGCAGTACTTC. This encodes CASSLAQRVDEQYF.

Ten or more counts support this clonotype. V is TRBV9 and J is TRBJ2-7, with 10 nucleotides matching TRBD2. The germline gives CDR1 SGDLS, CDR2 YYNGEE. Trimming at V came to 0 bases and at J to 8 bases, leaving 11 bases not matched to a gene. CDR3 length: 16 amino acids. In DNA form, the CDR3 reads TGTGCCAGCAGCGTAGCCATAGCGGGGGGTGATGTGAAGCAGTACTTC. The encoded protein is CASSVAIAGGDVKQYF.

In its sample, this clonotype was seen many times. The rearrangement joins TRBV12-3 or TRBV12-4 to TRBJ2-5; D uncertain. V gave up 8 bases and J gave up 1 base, with 8 bases separating them. This CDR3 is 12 amino acids long. CDR3 sequence (DNA): TGTGCCAGCGGCAGTCTCCAAGAGACCCAGTACTTC. This codes for CASGSLQETQYF.

The chain carries TRBV3-1 and TRBJ1-5, with a possible D match to TRBD1 (5 bases). CDR1 and CDR2 (germline): LGHDT, YNNKEL (reference sequence). Between the trimmed V and J ends, which lost 2 bases and 3 bases, there was a span of 11 bases. CDR3 size: 15 residues. The CDR3 region has the DNA TGTGCCAGCAGCCAATCGGGGGGATTCAATCAGCCCCAGCATTTT. As protein: CASSQSGGFNQPQHF. Variable domain in full (rest from reference TRBV3-1 and TRBJ1-5): DTAVSQTPKYLVTQMGNDKSIKCEQNLGHDTMYWYKQDSKKFLKIMFSYNNKELIINETVPNRFSPKSPDKAHLNLHINSLELGDSAVYFCASSQSGGFNQPQHFGDGTRLSIL.

At least ten counts were recorded for this clonotype. The CDR3 DNA sequence: TGCAGTGGCCTGGGGGCCCCGGGGTTGAACACTGAAGCTTTCTTT. Translating gives CSGLGAPGLNTEAFF. This chain uses TRBV20-1 with TRBJ1-1; a weak D match, TRBD1 (6 bases). The germline V gene encodes CDR1 DFQATT and CDR2 SNEGSKA (reference sequence). Between the trimmed V and J ends, which lost 7 bases and 0 bases, there was a span of 18 bases. This CDR3 is 15 amino acids long.

The V gene is TRBV27, the J gene TRBJ2-7; D is perhaps TRBD2 (6 bases). Germline V lookup: CDR1 MNHEY, CDR2 SMNVEV (reference sequence). The CDR3 consists of 17 residues. The V and J ends lost 5 bases and 0 bases respectively, with 20 bases between them. The CDR3 loop is CASSPGRETSSSYEQYF. Here the CDR3 DNA reads TGTGCCAGCAGTCCGGGTCGGGAGACATCAAGCTCCTACGAGCAGTACTTC.

At least ten counts were recorded for this clonotype. The chain carries TRBV6-5 and TRBJ2-2; D is undetermined. This CDR3 has 15 residues. From germline, CDR1 is MNHEY and CDR2 SVGAGI. Deletions cut 2 bases from V and 0 bases from J, with 7 bases between. The CDR3 loop is CASSYGPPNTGELFF. CDR3 in DNA: TGTGCCAGCAGTTACGGGCCACCGAACACCGGGGAGCTGTTTTTT.

J is TRBJ2-7 and V is TRBV6-2 or TRBV6-3; D unresolved. Between the trimmed V and J ends, which lost 5 bases and 2 bases, there was a span of 7 bases. The CDR3 has 12 residues. The germline CDR1 and CDR2 sequences are MNHEY and SVGEGT. DNA of the CDR3: TGTGCCAGCAGTAAAGGAACCTACGAGCAGTACTTC. This sequence encodes CASSKGTYEQYF.

In its sample, this clonotype was seen many times. This chain links TRBV2 with TRBJ2-3; tentative D call: TRBD2 (6 bases). CDR1 SNHLY and CDR2 FYNNEI come from the germline V gene. There are 15 residues in the CDR3. Between the trimmed V and J ends, which lost 3 bases and 4 bases, there was a span of 14 bases. CDR3 protein: CASSDLGGSPDTQYF. In nucleotides, the CDR3 is TGTGCCAGCAGTGATTTGGGGGGTAGTCCAGATACGCAGTATTTT.

This clonotype was counted at least ten times. A junction end diverges from the germline sequence, so it may reflect a read error. The rearrangement joins TRBV12-3 or TRBV12-4 to TRBJ1-2, with a weak D call TRBD1 (5 bases). The CDR3 consists of 11 residues. The CDR3 spells CASSLGPKGNF. In nucleotides, the CDR3 is TGTGCCAGCAGTTTGGGCCCCAAGGGGAACTTC.

This chain connects TRBV24-1 to TRBJ1-1, with D uncertain. V shed 0 bases and J shed 5 bases, with 3 bases lying between them. The CDR3 runs to 12 residues. Per germline, CDR1 KGHDR and CDR2 SFDVKD. The CDR3 bases are TGTGCCACCAGTGATTTGGGAACTGAAGCTTTCTTT. This encodes CATSDLGTEAFF.

This clonotype was counted at least ten times. The chain links TRBV18 to TRBJ1-1; tentative D call: TRBD1 (6 bases). The CDR3 extends over 15 amino acids. CDR1 KGHSH and CDR2 LQKENI come from the germline V gene. V lost 3 bases to trimming and J lost 1 base, with 12 bases between them. CDR3 bases: TGTGCCAGCTCACCCCCCGCAGGGGAGAACACTGAAGCTTTCTTT. This encodes CASSPPAGENTEAFF.

This clonotype was detected many times. V is TRBV6-1 and J is TRBJ1-3, with 7 positions matching TRBD1. The V gene end was trimmed by 10 bases and the J gene end by 0 bases; junction bases not matched to a gene: 9. The CDR3 has 15 amino acids. From germline, CDR1 is MNHNS and CDR2 SASEGT. Here the CDR3 DNA reads TGTGCCACCCGGGACAGCACTCTCTCTGGAAACACCATATATTTT. This codes for CATRDSTLSGNTIYF.

This clonotype was counted ten times or more. The chain uses TRBV20-1 and TRBJ2-2; no firm D call. The germline V and J ends were trimmed by 6 bases and 6 bases, with 14 bases remaining between them. Germline lookup yields CDR1 DFQATT and CDR2 SNEGSKA (reference sequence). The CDR3 runs to 13 residues. The DNA for the CDR3 is TGCAGTGCCTCGTCTTACTCCCCCGGGGAGCTGTTTTTT. The encoded protein is CSASSYSPGELFF.

The chain joins TRBV12-3 or TRBV12-4 to TRBJ1-5; TRBD1 aligns across 8 bases. V lost 2 bases, J lost 11 bases, and 2 bases stayed unmatched. This CDR3 region has 12 residues. CDR3 region: CASSLPGQAQHF. The CDR3 coding sequence is TGTGCCAGCAGTTTACCGGGACAGGCCCAGCATTTT.

This clonotype was recorded many times. The chain links TRBV6-1 to TRBJ2-7; the match to TRBD2 covers 8 bases. J gave up 4 bases and V 8 bases, and 10 bases lay outside the gene matches. This CDR3 is 14 amino acids long. CDR1 is MNHNS and CDR2 is SASEGT in the germline V gene. As DNA, the CDR3 is TGTGCCAGCGGTCGGGAGGGCGTTCTTTACGAGCAGTACTTC. It encodes CASGREGVLYEQYF.

This clonotype has a count of ten or more. CDR3 nucleotide sequence: TGCAGCGTTGCTGGGGGCCGGGAGGCGACCCAGTACTTC. Protein: CSVAGGREATQYF. V is TRBV29-1 and J is TRBJ2-5; a weak D match, TRBD2 (7 bases). V lost 4 bases, J lost 7 bases, and 16 bases lay in between. From germline, CDR1 is SQVTM and CDR2 ANQGSEA. This CDR3 spans 13 amino acids.

This clonotype was counted many times. CDR3 in DNA: TGTGCCAGCAGCCAAGATCACAGGTCAGGCACTGAAGCTTTCTTT. Translation: CASSQDHRSGTEAFF. This rearrangement joins TRBV3-1 to TRBJ1-1, with D possibly being TRBD1 (5 bases). Trimming pared 0 bases from V and 4 bases from J, leaving 12 bases between. CDR3 length equals 15 residues. Germline V gives CDR1 LGHDT, CDR2 YNNKEL (reference sequence).

This clonotype has ten or more counts. The chain links TRBV4-2 to TRBJ1-1; 7 bases are shared with TRBD1. V lost 4 bases, J lost 3 bases, and 5 bases stayed unmatched. The CDR3 sequence is 14 residues long. Germline lookup yields CDR1 LGHNA and CDR2 YNFKEQ. CDR3 amino acids: CASSPLQGDTEAFF. The DNA of the CDR3 is TGTGCCAGCAGCCCCCTTCAGGGGGACACTGAAGCTTTCTTT.

This clonotype was counted at least ten times. The gene calls are TRBV9 and TRBJ1-2; 11 bases fit TRBD1. CDR1 and CDR2 from the germline V gene are SGDLS and YYNGEE. CDR3 length: 17 residues. Trimming cost V 0 bases and J 3 bases; bases outside gene matches: 7. CDR3 sequence (DNA): TGTGCCAGCAGCGTAGAGGACAGGGGGCTTAGTGACTATGGCTACACCTTC. This gives the protein CASSVEDRGLSDYGYTF.

This clonotype was counted ten times or more. DNA of the CDR3: TGCGCCAGCAGACCGGGACAGGCGGGGATCGTATTCTATGGCTACACCTTC. This codes for CASRPGQAGIVFYGYTF. The J gene is TRBJ1-2, the V gene TRBV10-2, with 8 bases lining up with TRBD1. CDR3 length: 17 amino acids. Trimming at V came to 6 bases and at J to 4 bases, leaving 16 bases not matched to a gene. CDR1 and CDR2 from the germline V gene are WSHSY and SAAADI.

This clonotype has a count of ten or more. The J gene is TRBJ2-5, the V gene TRBV24-1, with 8 bases matching TRBD2. Germline V gene sequence: CDR1 KGHDR, CDR2 SFDVKD. This CDR3 contains 17 residues. The trim removed 3 bases at V and 4 bases at J, leaving 12 bases unmatched. CDR3 DNA sequence: TGTGCCACCAGTGATCTCCAGACGAGCGGGGGCGGAGAGACCCAGTACTTC. Its translation: CATSDLQTSGGGETQYF.

This chain links TRBV28 with TRBJ2-7; TRBD1 matches 7 bases. The CDR3 is 13 amino acids. The germline CDR1 and CDR2 sequences are MDHEN and SYDVKM. With V trimmed by 6 bases and J by 7 bases, 9 bases remained unmatched. CDR3: CASRTGQPGEQYF. The CDR3 nucleotides are TGTGCCAGCAGGACAGGGCAACCGGGGGAGCAGTACTTC.

In its sample, this clonotype was seen many times. The V call is TRBV20-1, the J call TRBJ1-2; D uncertain. V was trimmed by 1 base and J by 1 base, leaving 10 bases between them. This CDR3 is built from 14 residues. Germline V gives CDR1 DFQATT, CDR2 SNEGSKA (reference sequence). CDR3 sequence (DNA): TGCAGTGCTAGAGGGACGGGCCGTAACTATGGCTACACCTTC. Amino acids: CSARGTGRNYGYTF.

This clonotype was recorded at least ten times. V usage is TRBV3-1 and J usage is TRBJ1-1, with D possibly being TRBD1 (5 bases). This CDR3 has 15 amino acids. V was pared by 1 base and J by 5 bases, with 14 bases between. From germline, CDR1 is LGHDT and CDR2 YNNKEL (reference sequence). CDR3 in amino acids: CASSQGGRPATEAFF. CDR3 nucleotides: TGTGCCAGCAGCCAAGGGGGCAGGCCCGCGACTGAAGCTTTCTTT. Full variable domain (rest looked up from reference TRBV3-1 and TRBJ1-1): DTAVSQTPKYLVTQMGNDKSIKCEQNLGHDTMYWYKQDSKKFLKIMFSYNNKELIINETVPNRFSPKSPDKAHLNLHINSLELGDSAVYFCASSQGGRPATEAFFGQGTRLTVV.